These T cell receptor beta chains were read from a single sample in a study of blood T cell repertoires in COVID-19. Sequencing used immunoSEQ multiplex PCR; TCRdb keeps in-frame clones, though not all of them. Here the sample spans 150,000 or so clones, around 72% being singletons. Sequencing input: peripheral blood. The receptors shown here come from a woman older than 75 with acute or convalescent COVID-19. Each CDR3 is given with its conserved first and last residue. A D gene is named only where the DNA matches it firmly. Size is omitted from some rows. Given values are once, few, many or a class for expanded clones.

size | J | D | V | DNA | CDR3
- | TRBJ2-5 | - | TRBV7-3 | TGTGCCAGCAGCCCAAGGGGGGGGTACCAAGAGACCCAGTACTTC | CASSPRGGYQETQYF
- | TRBJ2-2 | - | TRBV11-2 | TGTGCCAGCAGAGCAGGGGTAAACACCGGGGAGCTGTTTTTT | CASRAGVNTGELFF
- | TRBJ1-2 | TRBD1 | TRBV30 | TGTGCCTGGAGTCTGGACAGGGAGGGCTACACCTTC | CAWSLDREGYTF
- | TRBJ1-2 | - | TRBV6-6 | TGTGCCAGCAGTTACTCGACAGGCTATGGCTACACCTTC | CASSYSTGYGYTF
- | TRBJ2-1 | TRBD2 | TRBV30 | TGTGCCTGGAGTAAAAAGGGACTAGCTGACAATGAGCAGTTCTTC | CAWSKKGLADNEQFF
- | TRBJ2-5 | - | TRBV2 | TGTGCCAGCACCGTGGAGGGGAGTCAAGTAGAGACCCAGTACTTC | CASTVEGSQVETQYF
- | TRBJ2-7 | TRBD2 | TRBV25-1 | TGTGCCAGCAGTGATCTAGGGACTAGCGGGCCCTCGTACGAGCAGTACTTC | CASSDLGTSGPSYEQYF
- | TRBJ2-7 | - | TRBV19 | TGTGCCAGTAGTACCGCCAGCGGAGCCTCCTACGAGCAGTACTTC | CASSTASGASYEQYF
- | TRBJ2-7 | TRBD1 | TRBV7-9 | TGTGCCAGCAGAATCTCTGGGGCAGGGGGCGACGAGCAGTACTTC | CASRISGAGGDEQYF
- | TRBJ2-1 | TRBD2 | TRBV30 | TGTGCCTGGAGTCATAGCGGGAGTTGGTACAATGAGCAGTTCTTC | CAWSHSGSWYNEQFF
- | TRBJ1-2 | TRBD1 | TRBV2 | TGTGCCAGCAGGATCAGGGGGAACTATGGTGACTACACCTTC | CASRIRGNYGDYTF
- | TRBJ1-5 | - | TRBV18 | TGTGCCAGCTCACCAGACCCTACGGGGCCCCAGCATTTT | CASSPDPTGPQHF
once | TRBJ2-1 | TRBD2 | TRBV5-6 | TGTGCCAGCAGCCCACGACTGACTAGCCAAACCCCCAAGGTCTTC | CASSPRLTSQTPKVF
- | TRBJ2-2 | - | TRBV5-6 | TGTGCCAGCAGCATACAAATTTTGATCAGGGGGGACGGGGAGCTGTTTTTT | CASSIQILIRGDGELFF
- | TRBJ1-5 | - | TRBV6-6 | TGTGCCAGCAGTGGGGACACACGAGGTTATCAGCCCCAGCATTTT | CASSGDTRGYQPQHF
- | TRBJ2-1 | TRBD1 | TRBV20-1 | TGCAGTGCTAGTCCGGGACAGGGAGGAGGAAGGGTCAGAGTCTTC | CSASPGQGGGRVRVF
few | TRBJ2-2 | TRBD2 | TRBV27 | TGTGCCAGCAGAATAGCGGGAATTACCGGGGAGCTGTTTTTT | CASRIAGITGELFF
- | TRBJ1-1 | - | TRBV27 | TGTGCCAGCAGAAAAGGACACACCAACACTGAAGCTTTCTTT | CASRKGHTNTEAFF
- | TRBJ2-3 | TRBD2 | TRBV6-5 | TGTGCCACTCACCGGGGCGGTGGGGGGGCGCAGTATTTT | CATHRGGGGAQYF
- | TRBJ1-2 | - | TRBV5-1 | TGCGCCAGCAGCTTGACAGAGAACTATGGCTACACCTTC | CASSLTENYGYTF
- | TRBJ2-7 | - | TRBV6-2/TRBV6-3 | TGTGCCAGCAGTTACGTCCCGGGCGAGCAGTACTTC | CASSYVPGEQYF
few | TRBJ2-2 | - | TRBV18 | TGTGCCAGCTCACCACCGTCCGGAGACGGGGAGCTGTTTTTT | CASSPPSGDGELFF
once | TRBJ2-1 | - | TRBV28 | TGTGCCAGCATATCAGGGGGAGGAGCCTACAATGAGCAGTTCTTC | CASISGGGAYNEQFF
- | TRBJ1-1 | - | TRBV29-1 | TGCAGCGTTGAAGAGGGACTGTTAGAAGCTTTCTTT | CSVEEGLLEAFF
- | TRBJ1-1 | - | TRBV29-1 | TGCAGCGTTGATTCTGACAGAGCTAACACTGAAGCTTTCTTT | CSVDSDRANTEAFF
few | TRBJ2-1 | TRBD2 | TRBV11-3 | TGTGCCAGCAGCTTAGGAGCTAGCGGGAGCGCTGAGCAGTTCTTC | CASSLGASGSAEQFF
few | TRBJ1-6 | - | TRBV14 | TGTGCCAGCAGCCTAGGGAGCTCCTATAATTCACCCCTCCACTTT | CASSLGSSYNSPLHF
- | TRBJ2-5 | TRBD1 | TRBV7-8 | TGTGCCAGCAGCTTAGGTGGACAGGGGATGACCCAGTACTTC | CASSLGGQGMTQYF
- | TRBJ1-2 | - | TRBV28 | TGTGCCAGCAGTTTATTCCTCCAGGGGCGCCGGGACACCTTC | CASSLFLQGRRDTF
few | TRBJ1-1 | - | TRBV9 | TGTGCCAGCAGCCCCGGAACCGGGACATACACTGAAGCTTTCTTT | CASSPGTGTYTEAFF
- | TRBJ2-3 | TRBD2 | TRBV5-1 | TGCGCCAGCATGGTAGCGGGAGGGCCAGGGGAAGCCGATACGCAGTATTTT | CASMVAGGPGEADTQYF
- | TRBJ2-7 | - | TRBV15 | TGTGCCACCAGCAGAGGTGGGTGGGGGACTCAGAGGGCGAACTACGAGCAGTACTTC | CATSRGGWGTQRANYEQYF
- | TRBJ1-2 | TRBD1 | TRBV7-2 | TGTGCCAGCAGCTTCCTAAACAGGGGTACGGGAAGTGGCTACACCTTC | CASSFLNRGTGSGYTF
- | TRBJ1-4 | - | TRBV12-3/TRBV12-4 | TGTGCCAGCAGTTTATACAGTAATGAAAAACTGTTTTTT | CASSLYSNEKLFF
- | TRBJ2-2 | - | TRBV6-5 | TGTGCCAGCAGTACCCAGGGAACCGGGGAGCTGTTTTTT | CASSTQGTGELFF
- | TRBJ2-7 | TRBD2 | TRBV6-5 | TGTGCCAGCAGCGAGACTAGCGGGAAGTACGAGCAGTACTTC | CASSETSGKYEQYF
- | TRBJ2-5 | TRBD1 | TRBV29-1 | TGCAGCGTTAACACACAGGGGGGAGACCAAGAGACCCAGTACTTC | CSVNTQGGDQETQYF
- | TRBJ2-5 | - | TRBV3-1/TRBV3-2 | TGTGCCAGCAGCCAAGATCTAGCTTCAGAGACCCAGTACTTC | CASSQDLASETQYF
- | TRBJ2-7 | - | TRBV3-1/TRBV3-2 | TGTGCCAGCAGCCAAGGGGCAGGCGCGACCTACGAGCAGTACTTC | CASSQGAGATYEQYF
- | TRBJ1-2 | TRBD1 | TRBV10-3 | TGTGCCATCAGTGCCCAACGGGACAGGGATGCTGGCTACACCTTC | CAISAQRDRDAGYTF
- | TRBJ2-7 | - | TRBV27 | TGTGCCAGCAGTTTCGGGACTCCTGTGGACGAGCAGTACTTC | CASSFGTPVDEQYF
- | TRBJ2-7 | TRBD1 | TRBV11-2 | TGTGCCAGCAGCTTACAGGGGGCGCTGGGGGAGCAGTACTTC | CASSLQGALGEQYF